The 23 T cell receptor beta chains below come from one sample, sequenced in a study of molecular identifiers for immune sequencing clone quantification (dated by TCRdb to 2016 to 2019). Receptor libraries were prepared by PCR. TCRdb names Illumina HiSeq 4000 as the instrument used. In-frame beta chains were kept once TCRdb had trimmed the public reads at Q25 with fastp and called clones with MiXCR. A single entry per CDR3 protein holds the most common genes and DNA from its merged rows. For this sample the table gives fewer than 350,000 distinct CDR3 sequences, of which over 20% were detected only once. The ten biggest clones cover approximately 0.8% of the sample. The sample was naive CD8+ T cells from blood, with Jurkat cell RNA spiked in. Interpreted using the paper, the cell subset or site label stands for: FACS-sorted CD8+CD4-CCR7+CD45RA+ naive T cells. The receptors were sampled from a human donor in good health. Some libraries in this study had Jurkat cell RNA spiked in.

This chain links TRBV3-1 with TRBJ2-5, with D unresolved. The CDR3 totals 14 residues. Germline CDR1 is LGHDT and CDR2 is YNNKEL (reference sequence). The ends were cut back, 1 base at V and 2 bases at J, with 8 bases in the middle. The CDR3 coding sequence is TGTGCCAGCAGCCAAGTCCCAGGACAAGAGACCCAGTACTTC. It yields the protein CASSQVPGQETQYF.

This clonotype was picked up many times. The genes are TRBV5-1 and TRBJ2-7; no firm D call. Germline CDR1 is SGHRS and CDR2 is YFSETQ. V was cut by 1 base and J by 6 bases, with 14 bases left in between. The CDR3 runs to 14 residues. CDR3 protein: CASSLPLGRSEQYF. The DNA for the CDR3 is TGCGCCAGCAGCTTGCCCCTAGGACGTAGCGAGCAGTACTTC.

This clonotype was detected a few times. The J gene is TRBJ2-3, the V gene TRBV9; perhaps D is TRBD1 or TRBD2 (5 bases each). Between the trimmed V and J ends, which lost 0 bases and 7 bases, there was a span of 12 bases. The CDR3 is 14 amino acids. CDR1 SGDLS and CDR2 YYNGEE come from the germline V gene. Here the CDR3 reads CASSVGAADNTQYF. In DNA form, the CDR3 reads TGTGCCAGCAGCGTAGGAGCGGCGGACAATACGCAGTATTTT. The entire variable domain, with the rest obtained from reference TRBV9 and TRBJ2-3, is as follows: DSGVTQTPKHLITATGQRVTLRCSPRSGDLSVYWYQQSLDQGLQFLIQYYNGEERAKGNILERFSAQQFPDLHSELNLSSLELGDSALYFCASSVGAADNTQYFGPGTRLTVL.

This clonotype occurred many times. The V gene is TRBV29-1, the J gene TRBJ1-1; tentative D call: TRBD1 (5 bases). Per the germline V gene, CDR1 is SQVTM and CDR2 is ANQGSEA. V lost 6 bases and J 0 bases, leaving 20 bases between the germline ends. The CDR3 loop spans 16 amino acids. In DNA, the CDR3 is TGCAGCGTGCCGTGGGGCTATAGGGATCTGAACACTGAAGCTTTCTTT. Its protein is CSVPWGYRDLNTEAFF.

At least ten counts were recorded for this clonotype. The V and J genes are TRBV7-3 and TRBJ2-3, with TRBD2 as a possible D gene (6 bases). This CDR3 comprises 15 residues. Trimming removed 2 bases at V and 2 bases at J, with 11 bases between. Germline V CDR1 and CDR2: SGHTA, FQGTGA. The CDR3 region is CASSLGLANTDTQYF. The CDR3 DNA sequence: TGTGCCAGCAGCTTAGGGCTAGCGAACACAGATACGCAGTATTTT.

This clonotype was seen repeatedly, ten times or more. This chain joins TRBV4-2 and TRBJ2-7, with 13 positions matching TRBD2. V was pared by 2 bases and J by 4 bases, with 5 bases of the junction left unmatched. Germline V CDR1 and CDR2: LGHNA, YNFKEQ. CDR3 length: 16 amino acids. CDR3 DNA sequence: TGTGCCAGCAGCCAATGGACTAGCGGGAGTGGTTACGAGCAGTACTTC. It translates to CASSQWTSGSGYEQYF.

This clonotype was seen a few times. The chain combines TRBV12-3 or TRBV12-4 with TRBJ1-2; possible D gene TRBD1, 6 bases. V was trimmed by 4 bases and J by 8 bases, leaving 14 bases between them. This CDR3 is 13 amino acids long. The CDR3 sequence: CASSSGVSAGYTF. CDR3 DNA sequence: TGTGCCAGCAGTTCAGGGGTCTCGGCGGGCTACACCTTC.

This clonotype was picked up a small number of times. The CDR3: CASSMVGFSYEQYF. The CDR3 DNA follows: TGTGCCAGTAGTATGGTTGGCTTCTCCTACGAGCAGTACTTC. This chain links TRBV19 with TRBJ2-7; D is ambiguous. Germline CDR1 LNHDA, CDR2 SQIVND (reference sequence). Trimming stripped 3 bases from V and 0 bases from J, with 9 bases between. CDR3 size: 14 residues. The whole variable domain, remainder taken from reference TRBV19 and TRBJ2-7, is DGGITQSPKYLFRKEGQNVTLSCEQNLNHDAMYWYRQDPGQGLRLIYYSQIVNDFQKGDIAEGYSVSREKKESFPLTVTSAQKNPTAFYLCASSMVGFSYEQYFGPGTRLTVT.

About this clonotype itself: A much larger clonotype is one base distant, so this may be a read error. This rearrangement joins TRBV3-1 to TRBJ1-1; D is unclear. Per the germline V gene, CDR1 is LGHDT and CDR2 is YNNKEL (reference sequence). The CDR3 covers 16 residues. Between the trimmed V and J ends, which lost 1 base and 5 bases, there was a span of 17 bases. For the CDR3, the DNA is TGTGCCAGCAGCCAAGGTATAGGGCGATTGGGGACTGAAGCTTTCTTT. Its translation is CASSQGIGRLGTEAFF.

This clonotype has ten or more counts. CDR3 nucleotides: TGCAGTGTGCCCGCGTGGAGCTACGAGCAGTACTTC. It codes for CSVPAWSYEQYF. The chain is built from TRBV20-1 and TRBJ2-7, with no clear D. The CDR3 loop spans 12 amino acids. V was clipped by 7 bases and J by 3 bases, with 13 bases between them. From germline, CDR1 is DFQATT and CDR2 SNEGSKA (reference sequence).

This clonotype was counted at least ten times. The chain is built from TRBV24-1 and TRBJ2-7, with TRBD1 identical over 8 bases. CDR1 KGHDR and CDR2 SFDVKD come from the germline V gene. This CDR3 comprises 13 residues. The junction had 2 bases not matched to a gene; V was cut back by 4 bases and J by 4 bases. The CDR3, as DNA: TGTGCCACCAGTGACAACAGGGGGTACGAGCAGTACTTC. Its protein product is CATSDNRGYEQYF.

Ten or more counts support this clonotype. V and J are TRBV28 and TRBJ2-2, with 11 bases aligning to TRBD2. This CDR3 contains 18 residues. Germline V gene lookup returns CDR1 MDHEN and CDR2 SYDVKM. Unmatched junction bases numbered 6, after V lost 3 bases and J lost 0 bases. CDR3 sequence reads: CASSFPLAGEANTGELFF. CDR3 DNA sequence: TGTGCCAGCAGTTTCCCACTAGCGGGAGAGGCGAACACCGGGGAGCTGTTTTTT.

This chain connects TRBV4-1 to TRBJ2-3; tentatively, D is TRBD2 (6 bases). This CDR3 contains 17 residues. Germline-derived CDR1 and CDR2 are MGHRA and YSYEKL. Trimming removed 3 bases at V and 3 bases at J, with 19 bases between. The CDR3 reads CASSHPPTRPGTDTQYF. The DNA of the CDR3 is TGCGCCAGCAGCCATCCCCCGACTAGACCGGGGACAGATACGCAGTATTTT.

This sequence joins TRBV11-2 and TRBJ2-3; 9 bases are shared with TRBD2. Germline trimming cut 5 bases from V and 11 bases from J; bases unmatched to any gene: 20. Germline assignment: CDR1 SGHAT and CDR2 FQNNGV. This CDR3 has 17 residues. CDR3 residues: CASSRRTSEALGLKQYF. CDR3 in DNA: TGTGCCAGCAGCCGGCGGACTAGCGAAGCCCTGGGCTTAAAGCAGTATTTT.

This clonotype turned up a few times. This sequence joins TRBV12-3 or TRBV12-4 and TRBJ1-1, with D possibly being TRBD1 (6 bases). This CDR3 has 12 residues. Deletions cut 6 bases from V and 10 bases from J, with 15 bases between. In DNA form, the CDR3 reads TGTGCCAGCAGCCCCAGGGGAGGGGCAGCTTTCTTT. Translation: CASSPRGGAAFF.

This clonotype was detected ten times or more. The chain joins TRBV5-4 to TRBJ2-3, with 7 bases matching TRBD2. Trimming at V came to 4 bases and at J to 2 bases, leaving 7 bases not matched to a gene. From germline, CDR1 is SGHNT and CDR2 YYREEE (reference sequence). This CDR3 contains 15 residues. CDR3 nucleotides: TGTGCCAGCAGCCGAGACCGGGACTACACAGATACGCAGTATTTT. Amino acids: CASSRDRDYTDTQYF.

This clonotype has at least ten counts. This rearrangement joins TRBV4-1 to TRBJ2-7; D is undetermined. The CDR3 is made up of 13 amino acids. Trimming removed 0 bases from V and 5 bases from J, with 8 bases in between. Germline CDR1 MGHRA, CDR2 YSYEKL. The CDR3, as DNA: TGCGCCAGCAGCCAAGAGTTTCCCGACGAGCAGTACTTC. Translating it yields CASSQEFPDEQYF.

As for this clonotype: The conserved phenylalanine or tryptophan is not found at the CDR3 terminus, so this likely reflects a read error. Because the CDR3's place on the DNA is in doubt, the DNA is left out and the CDR3 is given as listed by TCRdb. V gene TRBV2 combines with J gene TRBJ2-2. Germline values: CDR1 SNHLY, CDR2 FYNNEI. Counting both end residues, the CDR3 totals 12 amino acids. The chain's CDR3 is CASSWGTGELFS.

This clonotype has more than one count but fewer than ten. The chain employs TRBV29-1 and TRBJ2-1; D is unresolved. The germline gives CDR1 SQVTM, CDR2 ANQGSEA. This CDR3 spans 18 amino acids. V was clipped by 3 bases and J by 0 bases, with 21 bases between them. In DNA form, the CDR3 reads TGCAGCGTTGAGGGCGAGATACGTCTTTCCATCTCCTACAATGAGCAGTTCTTC. It translates to CSVEGEIRLSISYNEQFF.

At least ten counts were recorded for this clonotype. This chain uses TRBV13 with TRBJ2-3, with 8 bases that match TRBD2. CDR3 length: 16 amino acids. Germline CDR1 is PRHDT and CDR2 is FYEKMQ (reference sequence). Germline trimming cut 6 bases from V and 1 base from J; bases unmatched to any gene: 9. CDR3 sequence (DNA): TGTGCCAGCAGTCCCACCGCCGGGAGGGGCACAGATACGCAGTATTTT. Translated, it gives CASSPTAGRGTDTQYF.

This clonotype was seen repeatedly, ten times or more. This sequence joins TRBV29-1 and TRBJ1-1; weak D call: TRBD1 (5 bases). CDR1 and CDR2 (germline): SQVTM, ANQGSEA. V lost 3 bases and J lost 4, with 15 bases in between. The CDR3 covers 14 residues. DNA of the CDR3: TGCAGCGTTGATGGAGGGGAATGGGGCACTGAAGCTTTCTTT. It codes for CSVDGGEWGTEAFF.

This clonotype was recorded many times. V is TRBV29-1 and J is TRBJ1-1, with 7 bases matching TRBD1. V lost 0 bases to trimming and J lost 3 bases; unmatched junction nucleotides: 10. Germline values: CDR1 SQVTM, CDR2 ANQGSEA. The CDR3 covers 16 residues. The CDR3 DNA is TGCAGCGTTGAAGATTGGCAGGGGGGGAAGTACACTGAAGCTTTCTTT. It is translated as CSVEDWQGGKYTEAFF. Variable domain in full (rest from reference TRBV29-1 and TRBJ1-1): SAVISQKPSRDICQRGTSLTIQCQVDSQVTMMFWYRQQPGQSLTLIATANQGSEATYESGFVIDKFPISRPNLTFSTLTVSNMSPEDSSIYLCSVEDWQGGKYTEAFFGQGTRLTVV.

This clonotype appeared once. A clone one base away is much larger, so this may be a read error. The chain employs TRBV4-2 and TRBJ2-7, with 9 bases that match TRBD2. J gave up 4 bases and V 0 bases, and 7 bases lay outside the gene matches. CDR1 and CDR2 (germline): LGHNA, YNFKEQ. This CDR3 spans 16 amino acids. The CDR3 protein is CASSQESGRKEYEQYF. In DNA form, the CDR3 reads TGTGCCAGCAGCCAAGAAAGCGGGAGGAAAGAATACGAGCAGTACTTC.